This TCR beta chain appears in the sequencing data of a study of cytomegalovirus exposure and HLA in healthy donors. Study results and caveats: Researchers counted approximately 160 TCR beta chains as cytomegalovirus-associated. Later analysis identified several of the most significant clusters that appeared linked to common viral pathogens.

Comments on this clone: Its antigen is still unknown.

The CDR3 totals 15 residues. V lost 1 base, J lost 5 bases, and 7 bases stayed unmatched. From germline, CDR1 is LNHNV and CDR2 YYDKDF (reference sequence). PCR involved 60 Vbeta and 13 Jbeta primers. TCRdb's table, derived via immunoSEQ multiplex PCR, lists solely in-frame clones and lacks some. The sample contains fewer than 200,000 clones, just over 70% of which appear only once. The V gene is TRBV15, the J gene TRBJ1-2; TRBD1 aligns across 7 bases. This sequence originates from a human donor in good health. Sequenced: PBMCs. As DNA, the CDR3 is TGTGCCACCAGCAGAGGAAGAGGGGGCTGGTATGGCTACACCTTC. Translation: CATSRGRGGWYGYTF.